This T cell receptor beta chain was recorded in a study of post-analysis software for immune sequencing data. Study results and limitations: Elevated frequency relative to controls characterized a handful of TRBV segments in patients, TRBV5-6, TRBV5-1 and TRBV20-1 among them.

This clonotype was picked up a small number of times. The target antigen is unknown. Incorporated into the TCR beta cDNA libraries were unique molecular identifiers, which served to reduce PCR and sequencing biases. A single record per CDR3 protein comes from TCRdb applying MiXCR to the PCR reads. The sample contains hundreds of thousands of distinct CDR3 sequences, under 55% of which appear only once. CDR3 size: 14 residues. The V and J ends lost 5 bases and 4 bases respectively, with 12 bases between them. Germline assignment: CDR1 SGHTA and CDR2 FQGNSA. The sample was blood. This chain joins TRBV7-2 and TRBJ2-1; possible D gene TRBD2, 6 bases. This TCR came from a girl aged 10-17 years with multiple sclerosis. The DNA for the CDR3 is TGTGCCAGCAGCCGGAGGGGTCTTTACAATGAGCAGTTCTTC. It translates to CASSRRGLYNEQFF. Based on the CDR3 plus reference TRBV7-2 and TRBJ2-1, the full variable domain is GAGVSQSPSNKVTEKGKDVELRCDPISGHTALYWYRQSLGQGLEFLIYFQGNSAPDKSGLPSDRFSAERTGGSVSTLTIQRTQQEDSAVYLCASSRRGLYNEQFFGPGTRLTVL.